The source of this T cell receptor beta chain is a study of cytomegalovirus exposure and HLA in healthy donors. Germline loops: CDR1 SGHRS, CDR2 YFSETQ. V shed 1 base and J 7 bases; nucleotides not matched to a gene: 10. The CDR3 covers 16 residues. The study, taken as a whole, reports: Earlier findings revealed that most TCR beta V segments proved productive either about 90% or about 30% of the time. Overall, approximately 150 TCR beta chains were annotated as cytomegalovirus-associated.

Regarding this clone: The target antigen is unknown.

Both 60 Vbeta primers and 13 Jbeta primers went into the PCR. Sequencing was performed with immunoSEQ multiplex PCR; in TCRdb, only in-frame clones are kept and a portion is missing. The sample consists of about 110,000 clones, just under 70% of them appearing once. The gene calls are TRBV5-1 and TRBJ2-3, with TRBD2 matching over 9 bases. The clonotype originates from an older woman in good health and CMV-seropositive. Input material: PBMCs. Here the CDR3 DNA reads TGCGCCAGCAGCTTGTCGGGCGGGGGGGCCGCTTATACGCAGTATTTT. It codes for CASSLSGGGAAYTQYF. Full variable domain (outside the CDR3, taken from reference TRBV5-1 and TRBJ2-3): KAGVTQTPRYLIKTRGQQVTLSCSPISGHRSVSWYQQTPGQGLQFLFEYFSETQRNKGNFPGRFSGRQFSNSRSEMNVSTLELGDSALYLCASSLSGGGAAYTQYFGPGTRLTVL.